Included here is one TCR beta chain sequence, with context. Its antigen is not known. Within the sample, other DNA sequences also encode this same CDR3. The repertoire was sequenced with immunoSEQ multiplex PCR; TCRdb's copy has only in-frame clones and lacks some. There are roughly 76,000 clones in the sample; 70% to 80% occur only once, and roughly a tenth lies in the top ten. Germline CDR1 is SGDLS and CDR2 is YYNGEE. V was shortened by 0 bases and J by 1 base, with 7 bases between the two germline ends. The CDR3 runs 15 residues. The data derive from a study of radiotherapy plus CTLA-4 blockade in lung cancer. Study overall: Disease control reached 31%, with objective responses in approximately 17%.

Study results and caveats: It was early blood T cell clone dynamics, with interferon-beta, that reportedly best predicted response. Radiotherapy with ipilimumab was followed by blood expansion of tumor-derived clones.

Chemo-refractory metastatic non-small-cell lung cancer patients were treated with focal radiation plus CTLA-4 blockade with ipilimumab. This material consisted of peripheral blood, taken from a patient treated with radiotherapy plus ipilimumab. This sequence joins TRBV9 and TRBJ2-2; TRBD1 is a possible D gene (6 bases). The TCR originated in a human donor with non-small cell lung cancer whose response to radiotherapy plus ipilimumab could not be evaluated. CDR3 in amino acids: CASSVGTVNTGELFF. The CDR3 region has the DNA TGTGCCAGCAGCGTAGGGACAGTGAACACCGGGGAGCTGTTTTTT. The whole variable domain, remainder taken from reference TRBV9 and TRBJ2-2, is DSGVTQTPKHLITATGQRVTLRCSPRSGDLSVYWYQQSLDQGLQFLIQYYNGEERAKGNILERFSAQQFPDLHSELNLSSLELGDSALYFCASSVGTVNTGELFFGEGSRLTVL.